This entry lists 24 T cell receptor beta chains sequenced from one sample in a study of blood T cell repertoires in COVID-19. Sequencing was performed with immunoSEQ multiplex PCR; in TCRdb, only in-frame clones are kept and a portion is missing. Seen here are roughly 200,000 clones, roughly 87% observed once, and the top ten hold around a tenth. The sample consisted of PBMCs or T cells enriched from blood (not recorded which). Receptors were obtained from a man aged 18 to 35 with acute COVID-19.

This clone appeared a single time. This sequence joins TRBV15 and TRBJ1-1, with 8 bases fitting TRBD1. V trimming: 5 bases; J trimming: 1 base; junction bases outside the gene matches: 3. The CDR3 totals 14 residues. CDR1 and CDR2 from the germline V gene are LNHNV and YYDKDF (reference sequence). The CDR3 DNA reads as TGTGCCACCAGCCCGGACAGGGAGAACACTGAAGCTTTCTTT. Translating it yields CATSPDRENTEAFF.

The CDR3 spells CASSRGQAGEQYF. The CDR3 DNA reads TGTGCCAGCAGCCGGGGACAGGCCGGCGAGCAGTACTTC. This chain joins TRBV14 and TRBJ2-7; 8 bases are a match to TRBD1. The trim removed 4 bases at V and 6 bases at J, leaving 5 bases unmatched. The germline V gene encodes CDR1 SGHDN and CDR2 FVKESK. This CDR3 contains 13 residues.

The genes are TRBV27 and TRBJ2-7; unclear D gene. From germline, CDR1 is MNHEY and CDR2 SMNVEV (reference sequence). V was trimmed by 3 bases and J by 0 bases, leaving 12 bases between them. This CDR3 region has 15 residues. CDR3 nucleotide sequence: TGTGCCAGCAGTTTCAGAGACTCCCTCTCCTACGAGCAGTACTTC. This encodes CASSFRDSLSYEQYF.

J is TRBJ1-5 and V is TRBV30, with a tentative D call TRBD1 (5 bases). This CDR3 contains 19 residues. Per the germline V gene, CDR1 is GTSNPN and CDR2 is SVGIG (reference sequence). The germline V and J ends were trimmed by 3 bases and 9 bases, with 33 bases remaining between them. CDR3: CAWSAGDVVRSAGDLPQHF. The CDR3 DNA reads TGTGCCTGGAGCGCCGGGGACGTAGTAAGATCAGCGGGGGACTTGCCCCAGCATTTT.

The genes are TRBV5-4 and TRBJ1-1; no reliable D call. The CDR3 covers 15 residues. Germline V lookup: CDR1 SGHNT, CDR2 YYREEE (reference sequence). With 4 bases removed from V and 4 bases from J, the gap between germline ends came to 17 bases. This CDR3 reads CASSPGVGFSTEAFF. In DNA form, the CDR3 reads TGTGCCAGCAGCCCCGGGGTGGGCTTTAGCACTGAAGCTTTCTTT.

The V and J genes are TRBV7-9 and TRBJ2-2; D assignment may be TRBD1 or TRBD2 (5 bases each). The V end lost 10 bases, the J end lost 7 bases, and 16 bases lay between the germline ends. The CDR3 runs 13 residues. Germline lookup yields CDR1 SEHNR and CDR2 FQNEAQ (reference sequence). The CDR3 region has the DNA TGTGCCACCAGGGACCCGAGCGGCGGGGAGCTGTTTTTT. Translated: CATRDPSGGELFF.

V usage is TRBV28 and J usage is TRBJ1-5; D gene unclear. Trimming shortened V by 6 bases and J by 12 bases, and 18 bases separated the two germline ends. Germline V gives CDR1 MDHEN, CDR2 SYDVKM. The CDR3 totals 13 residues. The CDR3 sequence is CASSLIHGAVQHF. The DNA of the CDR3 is TGTGCCAGCAGCCTCATCCACGGCGCGGTCCAGCATTTT.

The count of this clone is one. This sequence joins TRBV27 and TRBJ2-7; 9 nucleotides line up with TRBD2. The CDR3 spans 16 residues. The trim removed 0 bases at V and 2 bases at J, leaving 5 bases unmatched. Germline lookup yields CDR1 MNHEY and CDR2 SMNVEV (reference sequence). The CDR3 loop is CASSLSSSGITYEQYF. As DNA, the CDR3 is TGTGCCAGCAGTTTATCTTCTAGCGGGATTACCTACGAGCAGTACTTC.

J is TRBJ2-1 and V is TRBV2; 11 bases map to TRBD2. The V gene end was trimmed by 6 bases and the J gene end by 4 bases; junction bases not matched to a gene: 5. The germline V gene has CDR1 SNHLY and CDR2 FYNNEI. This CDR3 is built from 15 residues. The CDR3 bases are TGTGCCAGCAGGGGCCGGACTAGCGGGTACAATGAGCAGTTCTTC. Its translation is CASRGRTSGYNEQFF.

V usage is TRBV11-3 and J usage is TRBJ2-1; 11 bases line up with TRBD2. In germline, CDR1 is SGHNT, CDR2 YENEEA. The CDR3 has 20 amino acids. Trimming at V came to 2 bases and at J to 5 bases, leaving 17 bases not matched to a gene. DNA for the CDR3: TGTGCCAGCAGCTTATATCCTGCCAGAACTAGCGGGAGCCTGAACAATGAGCAGTTCTTC. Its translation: CASSLYPARTSGSLNNEQFF.

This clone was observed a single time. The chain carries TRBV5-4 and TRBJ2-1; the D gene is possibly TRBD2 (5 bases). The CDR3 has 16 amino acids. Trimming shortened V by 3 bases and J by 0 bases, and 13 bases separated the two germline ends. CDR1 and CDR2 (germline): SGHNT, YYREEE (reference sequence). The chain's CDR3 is CASSSGYSSSYNEQFF. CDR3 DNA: TGTGCCAGCAGCTCGGGATACTCGAGCTCCTACAATGAGCAGTTCTTC.

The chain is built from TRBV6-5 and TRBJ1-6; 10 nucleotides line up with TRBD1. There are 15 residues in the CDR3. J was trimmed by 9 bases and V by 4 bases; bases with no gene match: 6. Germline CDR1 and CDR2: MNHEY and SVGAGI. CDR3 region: CASSSGTGDGSPLHF. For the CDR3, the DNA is TGTGCCAGCAGTTCCGGGACAGGGGACGGTTCACCCCTCCACTTT.

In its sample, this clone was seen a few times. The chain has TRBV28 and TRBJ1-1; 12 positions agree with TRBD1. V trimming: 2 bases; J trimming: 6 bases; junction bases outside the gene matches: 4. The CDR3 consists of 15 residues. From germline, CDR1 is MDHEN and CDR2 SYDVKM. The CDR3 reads CASSLMGQGASEAFF. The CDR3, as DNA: TGTGCCAGCAGTTTAATGGGACAGGGGGCCTCTGAAGCTTTCTTT.

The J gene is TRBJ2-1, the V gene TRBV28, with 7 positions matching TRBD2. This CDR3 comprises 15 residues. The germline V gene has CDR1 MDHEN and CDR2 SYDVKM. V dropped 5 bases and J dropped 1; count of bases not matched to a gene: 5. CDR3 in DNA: TGTGCCAGCAGTAACGGGGGGTCATCCTACAATGAGCAGTTCTTC. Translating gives CASSNGGSSYNEQFF.

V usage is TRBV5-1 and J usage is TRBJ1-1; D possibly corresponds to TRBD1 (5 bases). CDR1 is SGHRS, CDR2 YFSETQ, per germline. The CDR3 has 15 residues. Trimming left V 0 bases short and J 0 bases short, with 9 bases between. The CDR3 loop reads CASSLVSGMNTEAFF. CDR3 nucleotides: TGCGCCAGCAGCTTGGTGTCAGGGATGAACACTGAAGCTTTCTTT.

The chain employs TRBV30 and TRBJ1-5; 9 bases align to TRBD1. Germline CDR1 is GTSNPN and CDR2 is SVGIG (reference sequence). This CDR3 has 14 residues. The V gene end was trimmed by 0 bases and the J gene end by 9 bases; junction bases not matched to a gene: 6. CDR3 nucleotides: TGTGCCTGGAGTGTAAGGGACAGGGTAGGGCCCCAGCATTTT. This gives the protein CAWSVRDRVGPQHF. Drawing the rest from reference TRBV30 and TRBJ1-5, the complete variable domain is SQTIHQWPATLVQPVGSPLSLECTVEGTSNPNLYWYRQAAGRGLQLLFYSVGIGQISSEVPQNLSASRPQDRQFILSSKKLLLSDSGFYLCAWSVRDRVGPQHFGDGTRLSIL.

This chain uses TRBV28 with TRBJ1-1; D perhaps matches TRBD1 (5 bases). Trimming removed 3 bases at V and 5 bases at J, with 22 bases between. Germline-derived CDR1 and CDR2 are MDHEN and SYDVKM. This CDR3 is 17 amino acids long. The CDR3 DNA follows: TGTGCCAGCAGTTTTTACCCACCGGGCAGGGCCGGAACTGAAGCTTTCTTT. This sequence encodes CASSFYPPGRAGTEAFF. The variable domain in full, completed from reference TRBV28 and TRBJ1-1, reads DVKVTQSSRYLVKRTGEKVFLECVQDMDHENMFWYRQDPGLGLRLIYFSYDVKMKEKGDIPEGYSVSREKKERFSLILESASTNQTSMYLCASSFYPPGRAGTEAFFGQGTRLTVV.

The CDR3 DNA sequence: TGTGCCAGCACCGACGGGGTTAGGGAGACCCAGTACTTC. Protein sequence: CASTDGVRETQYF. The chain employs TRBV6-5 and TRBJ2-5; D might be TRBD2 (5 bases). Trimming stripped 7 bases from V and 5 bases from J, with 14 bases between. The germline gives CDR1 MNHEY, CDR2 SVGAGI. The CDR3 runs 13 residues.

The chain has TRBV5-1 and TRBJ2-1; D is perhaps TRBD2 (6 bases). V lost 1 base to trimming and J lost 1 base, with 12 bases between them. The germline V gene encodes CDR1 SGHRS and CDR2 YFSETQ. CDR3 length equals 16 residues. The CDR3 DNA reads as TGCGCCAGCAGCTTGTTTTCGGGAGAATCCTACAATGAGCAGTTCTTC. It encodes CASSLFSGESYNEQFF. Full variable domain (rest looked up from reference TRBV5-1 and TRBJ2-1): KAGVTQTPRYLIKTRGQQVTLSCSPISGHRSVSWYQQTPGQGLQFLFEYFSETQRNKGNFPGRFSGRQFSNSRSEMNVSTLELGDSALYLCASSLFSGESYNEQFFGPGTRLTVL.

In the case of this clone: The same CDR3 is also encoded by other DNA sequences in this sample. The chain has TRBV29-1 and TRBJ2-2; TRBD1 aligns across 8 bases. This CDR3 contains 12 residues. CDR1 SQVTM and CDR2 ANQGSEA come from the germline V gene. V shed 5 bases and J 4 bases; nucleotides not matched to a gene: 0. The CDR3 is CSVTGGTGELFF. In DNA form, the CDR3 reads TGCAGCGTTACAGGGGGCACCGGGGAGCTGTTTTTT.

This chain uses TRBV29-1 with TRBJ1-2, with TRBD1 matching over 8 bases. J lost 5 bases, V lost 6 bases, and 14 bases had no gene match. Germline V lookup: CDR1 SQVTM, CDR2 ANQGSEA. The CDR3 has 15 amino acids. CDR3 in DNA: TGCAGCGTGGACCAATCCGGGACAGGAGGATATGGCTACACCTTC. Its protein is CSVDQSGTGGYGYTF.

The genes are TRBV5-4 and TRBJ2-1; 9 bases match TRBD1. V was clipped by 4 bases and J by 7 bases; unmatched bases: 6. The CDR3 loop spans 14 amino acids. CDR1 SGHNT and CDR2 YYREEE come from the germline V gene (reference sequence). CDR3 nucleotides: TGTGCCAGCAGCCCCTCCGGGACAGGGAATGAGCAGTTCTTC. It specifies CASSPSGTGNEQFF. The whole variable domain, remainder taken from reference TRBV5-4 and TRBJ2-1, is ETGVTQSPTHLIKTRGQQVTLRCSSQSGHNTVSWYQQALGQGPQFIFQYYREEENGRGNFPPRFSGLQFPNYSSELNVNALELDDSALYLCASSPSGTGNEQFFGPGTRLTVL.

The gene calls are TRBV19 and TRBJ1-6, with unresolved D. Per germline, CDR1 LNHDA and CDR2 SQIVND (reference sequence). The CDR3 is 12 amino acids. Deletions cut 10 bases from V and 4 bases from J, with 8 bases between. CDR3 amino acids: CATTDYNSPLHF. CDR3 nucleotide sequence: TGTGCCACCACAGATTATAATTCACCCCTCCACTTT.

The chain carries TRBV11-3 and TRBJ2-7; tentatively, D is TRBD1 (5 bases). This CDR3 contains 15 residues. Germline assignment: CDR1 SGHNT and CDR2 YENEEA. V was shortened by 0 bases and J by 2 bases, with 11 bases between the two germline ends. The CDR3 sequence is CASSLDLGATYEQYF. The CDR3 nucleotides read TGTGCCAGCAGCTTAGATCTTGGGGCCACCTACGAGCAGTACTTC.